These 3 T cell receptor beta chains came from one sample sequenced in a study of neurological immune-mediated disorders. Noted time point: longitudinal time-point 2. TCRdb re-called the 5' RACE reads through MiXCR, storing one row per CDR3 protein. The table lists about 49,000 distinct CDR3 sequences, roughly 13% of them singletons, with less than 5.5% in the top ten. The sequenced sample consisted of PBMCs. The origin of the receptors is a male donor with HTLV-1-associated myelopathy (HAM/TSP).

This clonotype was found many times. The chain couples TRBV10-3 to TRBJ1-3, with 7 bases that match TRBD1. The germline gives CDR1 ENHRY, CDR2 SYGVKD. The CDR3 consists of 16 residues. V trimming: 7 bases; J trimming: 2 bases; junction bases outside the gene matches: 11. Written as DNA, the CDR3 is TGTGCCATCACCATACACACGACAGGGACTGGAAACACCATATATTTT. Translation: CAITIHTTGTGNTIYF.

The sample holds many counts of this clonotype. The CDR3 loop reads CSATRTGQGYEQYF. The CDR3 region has the DNA TGCAGTGCAACCCGGACAGGGCAAGGCTACGAGCAGTACTTC. V and J are TRBV20-1 and TRBJ2-7, with TRBD1 matching 8 bases. Trimming took 6 bases from V and 3 from J; bases not matched to a gene: 10. CDR1 is DFQATT and CDR2 is SNEGSKA in the germline V gene (reference sequence). The CDR3 has 14 residues.

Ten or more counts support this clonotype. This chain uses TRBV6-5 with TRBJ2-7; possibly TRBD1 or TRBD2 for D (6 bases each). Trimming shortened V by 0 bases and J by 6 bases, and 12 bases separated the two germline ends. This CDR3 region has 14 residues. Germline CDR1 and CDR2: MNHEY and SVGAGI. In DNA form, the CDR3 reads TGTGCCAGCAGTTACTCTTTGGGGGGCGCCGAGCAGTACTTC. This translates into CASSYSLGGAEQYF.